A selection of T cell receptor beta chains follows, all from one sample in a study of shared clonotypes between healthy human individuals. Repertoires were generated with immunoSEQ multiplex PCR, while TCRdb's copy carries only in-frame clones and drops some. This sample has about 2.5 million clones, with 85% to 95% found just once. The sequencing sample was made of naive CD4+ T cells from PBMCs. Receptor source: a man between 18 and 29 years old in good health. Some clones in this sample may be carry-over from other donors' samples. The CDR3 runs from the conserved cysteine through the conserved F or W. The D gene is left open where the match is weak. The size field is filled for only some rows; it gives once, few, many or a size class.

.,TRBV7-2,TRBJ2-5,.,CASSFGSAGETQYF,TGTGCCAGCAGCTTTGGTAGCGCGGGGGAGACCCAGTACTTC
few,TRBV27,TRBJ1-1,.,CASSLSGFREAFF,TGTGCCAGCAGTTTATCGGGCTTCCGTGAAGCTTTCTTT
once,TRBV5-4,TRBJ2-1,TRBD2,CASSPTLADSYNEQFF,TGTGCCAGCAGCCCTACCCTAGCGGACTCCTACAATGAGCAGTTCTTC
.,TRBV28,TRBJ1-4,.,CASSQPGVYEKLFF,TGTGCCAGCAGCCAGCCAGGGGTTTATGAAAAACTGTTTTTT
.,TRBV28,TRBJ1-6,.,CASRPGRSPLHF,TGTGCCAGCAGGCCCGGGCGGTCACCCCTCCACTTT
.,TRBV19,TRBJ2-2,TRBD2,CASSIDRGLAGVAGELFF,TGTGCCAGTAGTATAGATCGGGGACTAGCGGGAGTGGCCGGGGAGCTGTTTTTT
.,TRBV15,TRBJ1-5,.,CATSGFRYSNQPQHF,TGTGCCACCAGTGGTTTCAGATATAGCAATCAGCCCCAGCATTTT
.,TRBV6-1,TRBJ1-2,TRBD1,CASSETGTGDYGYTF,TGTGCCAGCAGTGAGACCGGGACAGGGGACTATGGCTACACCTTC
.,TRBV7-2,TRBJ2-7,TRBD2,CASSLTSGIGYEQYF,TGTGCCAGCAGCTTAACTAGCGGGATCGGCTACGAGCAGTACTTC
once,TRBV19,TRBJ1-1,.,CASSTRAPNTEAFF,TGTGCCAGTAGTACCCGGGCCCCGAACACTGAAGCTTTCTTT
.,TRBV6-1,TRBJ2-2,TRBD1,CAAGDRHSGELFF,TGTGCCGCAGGGGACAGGCACAGCGGGGAGCTGTTTTTT
.,TRBV5-6,TRBJ1-5,.,CASSLADGNNQPQHF,TGTGCCAGCAGCTTGGCGGACGGGAACAATCAGCCCCAGCATTTT
.,TRBV6-5,TRBJ1-1,TRBD1,CASSYPGGTAFF,TGTGCCAGCAGTTATCCAGGGGGCACAGCTTTCTTT
few,TRBV10-2,TRBJ1-1,.,CASSEVGADTEAFF,TGCGCCAGCAGTGAGGTCGGCGCGGACACTGAAGCTTTCTTT